This entry describes one TCR beta chain. V lost 3 bases and J lost 9; bases outside the gene matches: 11. This CDR3 is 15 amino acids long. The V gene's germline CDR1 is DFQATT and CDR2 SNEGSKA (reference sequence). How the authors handled the data: Estimates of nucleated cell counts were drawn from the amplification of reference gene primers. This table comes from immunoSEQ multiplex PCR, and its TCRdb copy is limited to in-frame clones, with some not included. V and J calls and clone size come straight from that table; D and trimming were deduced from the DNA. Counted here are 200,000 to 300,000 clones, nearly 90% occurring once; the ten biggest clones make up under 4%. This entry belongs to a study of blood T cell repertoires in COVID-19. Across the study: The samples span acute and convalescent COVID-19 from the United States, Italy and Spain. T cells, B-cell-depleted T cells, or PBMCs supplied cDNA or gDNA.

This rearrangement joins TRBV20-1 to TRBJ1-6; 7 bases match TRBD1. The sequence derives from a man younger than 30 with active or convalescent COVID-19. Source material: peripheral blood. CDR3 sequence: CSASLDRRRGSPLHF. The CDR3 region has the DNA TGCAGTGCTAGTCTGGACAGGCGGAGGGGTTCACCCCTCCACTTT.